The rows below give T cell receptor beta chains drawn from one sample of a study of blood T cell repertoires in COVID-19. Profiling relied on immunoSEQ multiplex PCR, and the TCRdb table lists in-frame clones only, not all of them. The sample consists of under 250,000 clones, approximately 87% of them appearing once. The sequenced material came from peripheral blood. The receptors derive from a woman between 65 and 79 years old with active or convalescent COVID-19. Each CDR3 is given with its conserved first and last residue. Fields, in order: clone size, V gene, J gene, D gene, CDR3 protein, CDR3 DNA. The D gene is left open where the match is weak. The size entry is marked missing in some rows and otherwise reads once, few, many or a size class.

size: .; V: TRBV5-1; J: TRBJ2-3; D: TRBD1; CDR3: CASSTGQGSTDTQYF; DNA: TGCGCCAGCAGTACCGGACAGGGTAGCACAGATACGCAGTATTTT
size: .; V: TRBV7-6; J: TRBJ2-5; D: TRBD2; CDR3: CASSIGAGGRETQYF; DNA: TGTGCCAGCAGCATCGGAGCGGGAGGTCGGGAGACCCAGTACTTC
size: .; V: TRBV5-1; J: TRBJ2-3; D: TRBD2; CDR3: CASQTSGAARTDTQYF; DNA: TGCGCCAGCCAGACTAGCGGGGCCGCCCGCACAGATACGCAGTATTTT
size: .; V: TRBV7-2; J: TRBJ2-1; D: TRBD2; CDR3: CASSLGVGSGGPNEQFF; DNA: TGTGCCAGCAGCTTAGGAGTGGGTAGCGGGGGTCCCAATGAGCAGTTCTTC
size: .; V: TRBV12-5; J: TRBJ2-3; D: .; CDR3: CASGLLGGVTDTQYF; DNA: TGTGCTAGTGGTTTGCTAGGGGGGGTAACAGATACGCAGTATTTT
size: .; V: TRBV18; J: TRBJ1-2; D: TRBD1; CDR3: CASSIRTGTNYGYTF; DNA: TGTGCCAGCTCAATAAGGACAGGGACTAACTATGGCTACACCTTC
size: once; V: TRBV6-5; J: TRBJ2-5; D: .; CDR3: CASSYPGQETQYF; DNA: TGTGCCAGCAGTTACCCAGGTCAAGAGACCCAGTACTTC
size: few; V: TRBV7-8; J: TRBJ1-1; D: TRBD1; CDR3: CASSLDRETEAFF; DNA: TGTGCCAGCAGCTTGGACAGGGAGACTGAAGCTTTCTTT
size: .; V: TRBV2; J: TRBJ1-3; D: TRBD1; CDR3: CASSEHEGAGGNTIYF; DNA: TGTGCCAGCAGTGAACACGAGGGGGCTGGTGGAAACACCATATATTTT
size: .; V: TRBV6-5; J: TRBJ1-1; D: .; CDR3: CASSLHRNTEAFF; DNA: TGTGCCAGCAGCCTGCACAGGAACACTGAAGCTTTCTTT
size: .; V: TRBV6-5; J: TRBJ1-1; D: .; CDR3: CASSYSGSGPRVAFF; DNA: TGTGCCAGCAGTTACTCGGGTAGCGGACCCCGGGTAGCTTTCTTT
size: once; V: TRBV6-2/TRBV6-3; J: TRBJ2-2; D: .; CDR3: CASSDPGGTEIGELFF; DNA: TGTGCCAGCAGCGACCCGGGGGGGACAGAAATCGGGGAGCTGTTTTTT
size: .; V: TRBV2; J: TRBJ1-3; D: TRBD1; CDR3: CASTVGQGRNTIYF; DNA: TGTGCCAGCACCGTGGGACAGGGGAGAAACACCATATATTTT
size: .; V: TRBV7-3; J: TRBJ2-1; D: .; CDR3: CASSLTAGAHNEQFF; DNA: TGTGCCAGCAGCTTAACGGCGGGGGCCCACAATGAGCAGTTCTTC
size: .; V: TRBV5-8; J: TRBJ1-2; D: .; CDR3: CASSKQVYGYTF; DNA: TGTGCCAGCAGCAAACAGGTTTACGGCTACACCTTC
size: few; V: TRBV10-3; J: TRBJ2-1; D: .; CDR3: CAITGRGLRDEQFF; DNA: TGTGCCATCACCGGGAGGGGGCTTCGTGATGAGCAGTTCTTC
size: .; V: TRBV19; J: TRBJ1-1; D: TRBD1; CDR3: CASSITGAFTEAFF; DNA: TGTGCCAGTAGTATTACAGGGGCCTTCACTGAAGCTTTCTTT
size: .; V: TRBV15; J: TRBJ2-7; D: TRBD1; CDR3: CATSAIPGTGDVEQYF; DNA: TGTGCCACCAGCGCAATTCCCGGGACAGGTGATGTCGAGCAGTACTTC
size: .; V: TRBV6-5; J: TRBJ1-1; D: .; CDR3: CATGRGHLNTEAFF; DNA: TGTGCCACGGGCAGGGGACATTTGAACACTGAAGCTTTCTTT
size: once; V: TRBV7-9; J: TRBJ2-5; D: TRBD2; CDR3: CASSTTSVQETQYF; DNA: TGTGCCAGCAGCACGACTAGCGTACAAGAGACCCAGTACTTC
size: few; V: TRBV5-1; J: TRBJ1-2; D: .; CDR3: CASRPGQSYGYTF; DNA: TGCGCCAGCAGGCCCGGACAGTCCTATGGCTACACCTTC
size: .; V: TRBV9; J: TRBJ1-3; D: .; CDR3: CASSVDSYSSGNTIYF; DNA: TGTGCCAGCAGCGTAGACAGTTATAGCTCTGGAAACACCATATATTTT
size: once; V: TRBV7-2; J: TRBJ1-5; D: .; CDR3: CASSLVGFGGDQPQHF; DNA: TGTGCCAGCAGCTTAGTTGGGTTTGGGGGGGATCAGCCCCAGCATTTT
size: .; V: TRBV4-1; J: TRBJ1-4; D: TRBD1; CDR3: CASSQTGGTGEKLFF; DNA: TGCGCCAGCAGCCAGACAGGGGGCACGGGTGAAAAACTGTTTTTT
size: .; V: TRBV2; J: TRBJ1-2; D: .; CDR3: CASSDTGYGYTF; DNA: TGTGCCAGCAGTGATACAGGGTATGGCTACACCTTC
size: .; V: TRBV5-1; J: TRBJ2-2; D: TRBD1; CDR3: CASQDRSETGELFF; DNA: TGCGCCAGCCAGGACAGGTCTGAAACTGGGGAGCTGTTTTTT
size: few; V: TRBV12-3/TRBV12-4; J: TRBJ1-1; D: .; CDR3: CASRRVETEAFF; DNA: TGTGCCAGCAGGAGGGTGGAGACTGAAGCTTTCTTT
size: .; V: TRBV6-5; J: TRBJ1-5; D: .; CDR3: CASRSEPEQPQHF; DNA: TGTGCCAGCAGATCCGAGCCCGAGCAGCCCCAGCATTTT
size: few; V: TRBV5-1; J: TRBJ2-1; D: TRBD2; CDR3: CASSRGLAGPLSSYNEQFF; DNA: TGCGCCAGCAGCCGGGGACTAGCGGGACCCCTAAGCTCCTACAATGAGCAGTTCTTC
size: few; V: TRBV6-6; J: TRBJ2-3; D: .; CDR3: CATRMVRSTDTQYF; DNA: TGTGCCACCCGTATGGTGCGGAGCACAGATACGCAGTATTTT
size: few; V: TRBV15; J: TRBJ2-7; D: .; CDR3: CATSRGGRTTTHEQYF; DNA: TGTGCCACCAGCAGAGGGGGGCGCACCACCACCCACGAGCAGTACTTC
size: .; V: TRBV7-3; J: TRBJ2-1; D: TRBD1; CDR3: CASSPGPGQGDNEQFF; DNA: TGTGCCAGCAGCCCCGGACCGGGACAGGGGGACAATGAGCAGTTCTTC
size: .; V: TRBV2; J: TRBJ2-2; D: .; CDR3: CASSELFTGELFF; DNA: TGTGCCAGCAGTGAGCTATTCACCGGGGAGCTGTTTTTT
size: .; V: TRBV19; J: TRBJ2-5; D: .; CDR3: CASSIRATGYQETQYF; DNA: TGTGCCAGTAGTATAAGGGCAACAGGCTACCAAGAGACCCAGTACTTC
size: .; V: TRBV25-1; J: TRBJ2-2; D: .; CDR3: CASSELVDSYTGELFF; DNA: TGTGCCAGCAGTGAATTGGTAGACAGCTACACCGGGGAGCTGTTTTTT
size: once; V: TRBV5-1; J: TRBJ2-1; D: TRBD2; CDR3: CASSLTSLTYNEQFF; DNA: TGCGCCAGCAGCCTGACTAGCCTTACCTACAATGAGCAGTTCTTC
size: .; V: TRBV7-2; J: TRBJ2-3; D: TRBD2; CDR3: CASSYKARGGRTDTQYF; DNA: TGTGCCAGCAGCTATAAGGCGCGGGGGGGCCGCACAGATACGCAGTATTTT
size: .; V: TRBV2; J: TRBJ1-4; D: TRBD1; CDR3: CASLPEQGNEKLFF; DNA: TGTGCCAGCCTCCCAGAACAGGGGAATGAAAAACTGTTTTTT
size: .; V: TRBV10-3; J: TRBJ1-1; D: TRBD1; CDR3: CAIQGVLGTEAFF; DNA: TGTGCCATACAGGGGGTGCTGGGCACTGAAGCTTTCTTT
size: .; V: TRBV29-1; J: TRBJ2-7; D: TRBD1; CDR3: CSVTGTGGEEQYF; DNA: TGCAGCGTGACCGGGACAGGGGGTGAGGAGCAGTACTTC
size: .; V: TRBV28; J: TRBJ1-4; D: TRBD1; CDR3: CASSPRQGMRNEKLFF; DNA: TGTGCCAGCTCCCCACGACAGGGGATGAGGAATGAAAAACTGTTTTTT
size: .; V: TRBV7-2; J: TRBJ1-5; D: TRBD1; CDR3: CASSFNPGGRGQPQHF; DNA: TGTGCCAGCAGCTTTAACCCAGGGGGCAGGGGTCAGCCCCAGCATTTT
size: .; V: TRBV28; J: TRBJ2-1; D: .; CDR3: CASTSRAASSYNEQFF; DNA: TGTGCCAGCACCTCGAGGGCCGCGAGCTCCTACAATGAGCAGTTCTTC
size: .; V: TRBV7-2; J: TRBJ1-1; D: .; CDR3: CASSLARIGSTEAFF; DNA: TGTGCCAGCAGCTTAGCGCGGATTGGATCCACTGAAGCTTTCTTT
size: once; V: TRBV28; J: TRBJ1-5; D: .; CDR3: CASRTHRGSSNQPQHF; DNA: TGTGCCAGCAGAACCCATCGGGGATCCAGCAATCAGCCCCAGCATTTT
size: .; V: TRBV29-1; J: TRBJ1-2; D: TRBD1; CDR3: CSVGAGGGYTF; DNA: TGCAGCGTTGGAGCAGGGGGGGGCTACACCTTC
size: .; V: TRBV6-2/TRBV6-3; J: TRBJ1-2; D: TRBD1; CDR3: CASSYLGTAHDGYTF; DNA: TGTGCCAGCAGTTACCTCGGGACAGCCCATGATGGCTACACCTTC
size: .; V: TRBV28; J: TRBJ2-1; D: .; CDR3: CASTGAYNEQFF; DNA: TGTGCCAGCACAGGTGCCTACAATGAGCAGTTCTTC
size: .; V: TRBV2; J: TRBJ1-1; D: .; CDR3: CAGQESTEAFF; DNA: TGTGCCGGTCAGGAATCCACTGAAGCTTTCTTT
size: once; V: TRBV7-9; J: TRBJ1-1; D: .; CDR3: CASSLPHF; DNA: TGTGCCAGCAGCTTACCCCACTTT
size: .; V: TRBV2; J: TRBJ2-3; D: .; CDR3: CASSDLGSTDTQYF; DNA: TGTGCCAGCAGTGACTTGGGCAGCACAGATACGCAGTATTTT
size: .; V: TRBV7-9; J: TRBJ1-1; D: .; CDR3: CASSNPTGETEAFF; DNA: TGTGCCAGCAGCAACCCGACGGGGGAGACTGAAGCTTTCTTT